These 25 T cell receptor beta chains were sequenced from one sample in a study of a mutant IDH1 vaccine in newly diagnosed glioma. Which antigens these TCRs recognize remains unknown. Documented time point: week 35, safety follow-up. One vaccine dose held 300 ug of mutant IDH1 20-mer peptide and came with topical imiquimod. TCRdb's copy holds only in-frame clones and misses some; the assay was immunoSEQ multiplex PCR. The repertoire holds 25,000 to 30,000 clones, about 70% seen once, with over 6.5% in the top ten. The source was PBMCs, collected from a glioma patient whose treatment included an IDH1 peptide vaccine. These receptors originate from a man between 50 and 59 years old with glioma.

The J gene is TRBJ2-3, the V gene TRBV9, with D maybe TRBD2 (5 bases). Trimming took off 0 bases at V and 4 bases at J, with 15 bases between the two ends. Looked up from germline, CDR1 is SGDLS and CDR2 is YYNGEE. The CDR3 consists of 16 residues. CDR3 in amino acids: CASSVVGNIGPDTQYF. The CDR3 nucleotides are TGTGCCAGCAGCGTAGTCGGGAACATAGGGCCAGATACGCAGTATTTT.

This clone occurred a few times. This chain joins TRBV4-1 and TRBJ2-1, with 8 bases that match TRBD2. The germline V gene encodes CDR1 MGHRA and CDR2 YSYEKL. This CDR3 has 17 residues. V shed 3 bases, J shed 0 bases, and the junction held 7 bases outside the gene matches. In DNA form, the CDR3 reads TGCGCCAGCAGCCAGGTAGCGGGAACAAGCTCCTACAATGAGCAGTTCTTC. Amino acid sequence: CASSQVAGTSSYNEQFF.

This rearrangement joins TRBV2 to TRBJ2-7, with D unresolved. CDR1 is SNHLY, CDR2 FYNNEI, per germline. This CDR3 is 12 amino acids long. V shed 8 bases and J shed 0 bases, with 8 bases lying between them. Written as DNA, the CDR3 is TGTGCCAGCGGGAAGAGCTCCTACGAGCAGTACTTC. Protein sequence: CASGKSSYEQYF.

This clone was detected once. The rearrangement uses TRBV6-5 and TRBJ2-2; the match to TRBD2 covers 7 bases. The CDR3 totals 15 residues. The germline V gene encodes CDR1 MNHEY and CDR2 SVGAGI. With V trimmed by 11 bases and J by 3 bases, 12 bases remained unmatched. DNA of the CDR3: TGTGCCGTAAGGGGAGGGACTTCTTACACCGGGGAGCTGTTTTTT. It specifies CAVRGGTSYTGELFF.

The CDR3 protein is CASSQRVGEKLFF. The CDR3, as DNA: TGTGCCAGCAGTCAAAGGGTGGGGGAAAAACTGTTTTTT. V is TRBV7-9 and J is TRBJ1-4; D gene ambiguous. Trimming left V 6 bases short and J 8 bases short, with 13 bases between. CDR1 is SEHNR and CDR2 is FQNEAQ in the germline V gene (reference sequence). The length of the CDR3 is 13 residues.

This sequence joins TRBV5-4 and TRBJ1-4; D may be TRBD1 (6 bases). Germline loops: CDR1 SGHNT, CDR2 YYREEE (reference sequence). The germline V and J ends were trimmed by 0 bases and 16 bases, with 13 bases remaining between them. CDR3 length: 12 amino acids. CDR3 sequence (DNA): TGTGCCAGCAGCTTGGACTTACAGGGTTGGTTTTTT. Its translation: CASSLDLQGWFF. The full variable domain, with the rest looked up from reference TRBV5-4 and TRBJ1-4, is ETGVTQSPTHLIKTRGQQVTLRCSSQSGHNTVSWYQQALGQGPQFIFQYYREEENGRGNFPPRFSGLQFPNYSSELNVNALELDDSALYLCASSLDLQGWFFGSGTQLSVL.

Here the CDR3 reads CASSPDRVEVTEAFF. CDR3 DNA sequence: TGTGCCAGCAGCCCCGACAGGGTGGAGGTCACTGAAGCTTTCTTT. The V call is TRBV5-5, the J call TRBJ1-1, with 7 bases fitting TRBD1. The CDR3 extends over 15 amino acids. Germline-derived CDR1 and CDR2 are SGHKS and YYEKEE (reference sequence). V lost 4 bases and J lost 4; bases outside the gene matches: 10.

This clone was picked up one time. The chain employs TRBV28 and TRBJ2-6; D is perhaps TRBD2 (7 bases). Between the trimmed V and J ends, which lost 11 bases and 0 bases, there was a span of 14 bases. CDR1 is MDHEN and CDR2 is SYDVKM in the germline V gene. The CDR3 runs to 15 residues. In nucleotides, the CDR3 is TGTGCCGGGGGGGCAGGGGACTCTGGGGCCAACGTCCTGACTTTC. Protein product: CAGGAGDSGANVLTF.

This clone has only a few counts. The CDR3 DNA sequence: TGTGCCAGCAGTACGTTCGGGGGCACTGAAGCTTTCTTT. Amino acids: CASSTFGGTEAFF. This chain joins TRBV6-5 and TRBJ1-1; D is possibly TRBD1 (5 bases). The V and J ends lost 5 bases and 4 bases respectively, with 11 bases between them. This CDR3 spans 13 amino acids. Per germline, CDR1 MNHEY and CDR2 SVGAGI.

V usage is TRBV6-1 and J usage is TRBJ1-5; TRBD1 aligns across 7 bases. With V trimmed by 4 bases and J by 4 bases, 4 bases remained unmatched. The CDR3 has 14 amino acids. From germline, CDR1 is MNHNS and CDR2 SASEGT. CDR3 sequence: CASSGTGENQPQHF. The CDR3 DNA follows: TGTGCCAGCAGTGGAACAGGGGAAAATCAGCCCCAGCATTTT.

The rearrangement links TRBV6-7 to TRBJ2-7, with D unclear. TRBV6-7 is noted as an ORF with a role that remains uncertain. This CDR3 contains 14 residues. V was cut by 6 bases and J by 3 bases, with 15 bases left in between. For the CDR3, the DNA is TGTGCCAGCAGCTTCTCTCGACCCAACTACGAGCAGTACTTC. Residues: CASSFSRPNYEQYF.

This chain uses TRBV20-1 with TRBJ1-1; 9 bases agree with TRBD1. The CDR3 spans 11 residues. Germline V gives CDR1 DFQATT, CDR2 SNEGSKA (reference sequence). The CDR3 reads CRGRTGDFAFF. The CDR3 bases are TGCAGAGGGAGGACAGGGGATTTTGCTTTCTTT.

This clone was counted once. As DNA, the CDR3 is TGTGCCAGTAGTAGGTCGGACAGGGGTCGCGGCTACACCTTC. Amino acids: CASSRSDRGRGYTF. The rearrangement uses TRBV19 and TRBJ1-2; 9 bases align to TRBD1. V shed 4 bases and J 8 bases; nucleotides not matched to a gene: 8. Germline V gene sequence: CDR1 LNHDA, CDR2 SQIVND (reference sequence). The CDR3 is made up of 14 amino acids.

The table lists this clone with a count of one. The CDR3 bases are TGTGCCAGCAGTGAAGAGGGGTCGGGCTCGGAAAAACTGTTTTTT. Protein sequence: CASSEEGSGSEKLFF. V gene TRBV6-1 combines with J gene TRBJ1-4, with a possible D match to TRBD1 (5 bases). Trimming took 1 base from V and 8 from J, leaving 14 bases between them. The CDR3 spans 15 residues. CDR1 and CDR2 (germline): MNHNS, SASEGT.

The CDR3 nucleotides read TGTGCCAGCAGCGGTCAGGGGGGGGTCACTAATGAAAAACTGTTTTTT. Protein sequence: CASSGQGGVTNEKLFF. V gene TRBV9 combines with J gene TRBJ1-4; 7 bases match TRBD1. CDR1 is SGDLS, CDR2 YYNGEE, per germline. This CDR3 comprises 16 residues. The V gene end was trimmed by 3 bases and the J gene end by 2 bases; junction bases not matched to a gene: 7.

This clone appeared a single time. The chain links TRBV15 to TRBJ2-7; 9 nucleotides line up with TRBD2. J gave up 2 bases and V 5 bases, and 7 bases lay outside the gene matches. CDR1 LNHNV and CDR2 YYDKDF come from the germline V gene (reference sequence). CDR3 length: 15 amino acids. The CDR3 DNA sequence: TGTGCCACCAGCCAGGCGGCGGGAGGGCCCTACGAGCAGTACTTC. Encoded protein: CATSQAAGGPYEQYF.

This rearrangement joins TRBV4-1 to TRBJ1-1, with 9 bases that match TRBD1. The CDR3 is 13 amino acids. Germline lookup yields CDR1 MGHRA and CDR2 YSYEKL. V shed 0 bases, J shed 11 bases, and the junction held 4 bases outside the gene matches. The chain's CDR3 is CASSQDHGTGAFF. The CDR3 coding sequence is TGCGCCAGCAGCCAAGATCATGGGACAGGGGCTTTCTTT.

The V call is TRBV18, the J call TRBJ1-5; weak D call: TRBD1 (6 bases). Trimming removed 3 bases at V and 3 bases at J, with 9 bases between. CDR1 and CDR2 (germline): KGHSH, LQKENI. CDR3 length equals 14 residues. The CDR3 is CASSPDSHNQPQHF. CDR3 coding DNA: TGTGCCAGCTCACCGGACAGCCACAATCAGCCCCAGCATTTT.

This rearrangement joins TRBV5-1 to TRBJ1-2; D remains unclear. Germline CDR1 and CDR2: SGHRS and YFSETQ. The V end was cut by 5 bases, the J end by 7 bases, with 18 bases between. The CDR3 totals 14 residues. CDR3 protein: CASRNEMQAGGYTF. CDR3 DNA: TGCGCCAGCAGGAACGAAATGCAGGCCGGTGGCTACACCTTC.

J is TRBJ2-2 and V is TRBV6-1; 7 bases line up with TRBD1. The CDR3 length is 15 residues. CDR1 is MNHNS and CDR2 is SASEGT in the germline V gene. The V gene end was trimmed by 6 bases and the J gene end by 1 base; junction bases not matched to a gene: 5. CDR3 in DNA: TGTGCCAGCAGCGGACAGGCTCTGAACACCGGGGAGCTGTTTTTT. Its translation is CASSGQALNTGELFF.

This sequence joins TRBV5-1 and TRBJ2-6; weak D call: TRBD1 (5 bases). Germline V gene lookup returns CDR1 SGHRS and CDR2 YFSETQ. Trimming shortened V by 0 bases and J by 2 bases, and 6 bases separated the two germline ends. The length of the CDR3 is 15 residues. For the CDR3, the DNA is TGCGCCAGCAGCTTGGCAGGGACTGGGGCCAACGTCCTGACTTTC. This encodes CASSLAGTGANVLTF.

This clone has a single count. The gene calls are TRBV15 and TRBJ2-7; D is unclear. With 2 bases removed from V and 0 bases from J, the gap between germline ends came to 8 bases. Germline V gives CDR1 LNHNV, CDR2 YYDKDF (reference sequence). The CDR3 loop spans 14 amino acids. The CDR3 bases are TGTGCCACCAGCAGACGTCGAAACTCCTACGAGCAGTACTTC. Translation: CATSRRRNSYEQYF.

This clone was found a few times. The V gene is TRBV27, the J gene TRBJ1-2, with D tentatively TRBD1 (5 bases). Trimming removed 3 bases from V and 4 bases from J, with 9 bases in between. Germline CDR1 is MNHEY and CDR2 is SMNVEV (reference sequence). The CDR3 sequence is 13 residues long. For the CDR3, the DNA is TGTGCCAGCAGTTTCCCAGGGAGCTATGGCTACACCTTC. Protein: CASSFPGSYGYTF.

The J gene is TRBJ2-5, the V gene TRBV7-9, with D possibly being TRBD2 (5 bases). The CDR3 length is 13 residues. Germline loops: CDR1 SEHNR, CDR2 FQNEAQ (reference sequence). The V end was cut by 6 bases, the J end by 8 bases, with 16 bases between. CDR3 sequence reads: CASSSNRGNTQYF. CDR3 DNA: TGTGCCAGCAGTTCCAACCGGGGTAATACCCAGTACTTC.

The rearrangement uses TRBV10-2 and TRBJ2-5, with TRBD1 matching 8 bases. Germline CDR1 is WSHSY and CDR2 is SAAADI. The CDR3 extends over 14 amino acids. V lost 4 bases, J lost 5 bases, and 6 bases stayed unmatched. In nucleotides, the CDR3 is TGCGCCAGCAGTGTGGACAGGGCTAAGGAGACCCAGTACTTC. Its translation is CASSVDRAKETQYF.